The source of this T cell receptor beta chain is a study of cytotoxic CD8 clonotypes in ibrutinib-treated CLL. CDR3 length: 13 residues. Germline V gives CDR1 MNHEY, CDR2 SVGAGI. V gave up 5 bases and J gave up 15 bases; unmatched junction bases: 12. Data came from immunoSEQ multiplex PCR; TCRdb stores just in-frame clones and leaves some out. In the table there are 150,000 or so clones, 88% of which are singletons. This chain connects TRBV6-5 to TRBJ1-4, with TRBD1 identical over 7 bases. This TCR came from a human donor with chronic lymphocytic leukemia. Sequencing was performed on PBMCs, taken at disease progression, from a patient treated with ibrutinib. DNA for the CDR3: TGTGCCAGCAGTAGGGGACAGTCCTTCTACGTGTTTTTT. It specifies CASSRGQSFYVFF.